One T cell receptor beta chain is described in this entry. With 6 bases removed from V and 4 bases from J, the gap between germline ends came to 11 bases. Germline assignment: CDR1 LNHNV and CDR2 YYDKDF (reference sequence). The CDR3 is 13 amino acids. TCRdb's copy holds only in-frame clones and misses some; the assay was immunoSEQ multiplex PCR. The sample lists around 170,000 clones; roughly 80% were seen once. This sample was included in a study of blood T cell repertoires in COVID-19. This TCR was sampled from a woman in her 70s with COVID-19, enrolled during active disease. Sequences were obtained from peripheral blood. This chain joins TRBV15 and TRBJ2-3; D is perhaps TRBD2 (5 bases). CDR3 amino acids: CATSSTRADTQYF. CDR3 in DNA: TGTGCCACCAGTAGCACTAGGGCAGATACGCAGTATTTT.